A selection of T cell receptor beta chains follows, all from one sample in a study of T-cell reconstitution after alpha-beta-depleted transplantation in children. TCRdb redid the calling of the PCR reads with MiXCR, one entry per CDR3 protein. The sample has about 870,000 distinct CDR3 sequences; 15% to 20% are singletons. The sequencing used PBMCs, mostly from graft donor cells, collected 360 days after TCRalphabeta/CD19-depleted stem cell transplant. Source of these receptors: a male patient younger than 18 who had a stem cell transplant for acute lymphoblastic leukemia, so the T cells may come from the graft donor. Each CDR3 is given with its conserved first and last residue. The D gene is left open where the match is weak. Only part of the rows carry a size: once, few, many, or a class if the clone is expanded.

V: TRBV2
D: TRBD2
size: .
J: TRBJ2-1
CDR3: CASSWSREGAGGYNEQFF
DNA: TGTGCCAGCAGCTGGTCCAGGGAAGGAGCGGGAGGATACAATGAGCAGTTCTTC

V: TRBV15
D: .
size: .
J: TRBJ2-5
CDR3: CATSRGGSLGPRGETQYF
DNA: TGTGCCACCAGCAGAGGAGGGTCGTTGGGACCAAGAGGAGAGACCCAGTACTTC

V: TRBV20-1
D: .
size: many
J: TRBJ2-7
CDR3: CSAAPGYTWEQYF
DNA: TGCAGTGCCGCCCCAGGATACACGTGGGAGCAGTACTTC

V: TRBV20-1
D: TRBD1
size: .
J: TRBJ1-5
CDR3: CSARDREWNQPQHF
DNA: TGCAGTGCCAGGGACAGGGAATGGAATCAGCCCCAGCATTTT

V: TRBV29-1
D: .
size: .
J: TRBJ1-2
CDR3: CSVQGTQGEVNYGYTF
DNA: TGCAGCGTACAAGGGACACAGGGAGAGGTTAACTATGGCTACACCTTC

V: TRBV12-3/TRBV12-4
D: TRBD2
size: .
J: TRBJ2-1
CDR3: CACCHRITGTSGSNEQFF
DNA: TGTGCCTGCTGTCACCGGATCACCGGGACTAGCGGGTCGAATGAGCAGTTCTTC

V: TRBV11-2
D: .
size: .
J: TRBJ2-5
CDR3: CASTSGTIKETQYF
DNA: TGTGCCAGCACGAGCGGAACAATCAAAGAGACCCAGTACTTC

V: TRBV9
D: TRBD2
size: .
J: TRBJ2-1
CDR3: CASSPRTSVGNEQFF
DNA: TGTGCCAGCAGCCCCCGGACTAGCGTTGGCAATGAGCAGTTCTTC

V: TRBV20-1
D: .
size: .
J: TRBJ2-5
CDR3: CSARLHRVVSQYF
DNA: TGCAGTGCTAGACTACACCGCGTTGTGAGCCAGTACTTC

V: TRBV18
D: TRBD2
size: .
J: TRBJ2-7
CDR3: CASSPASRIAGSEQYF
DNA: TGTGCCAGCTCACCAGCCTCGAGGATAGCGGGAAGCGAGCAGTACTTC

V: TRBV20-1
D: TRBD2
size: many
J: TRBJ2-1
CDR3: CSARAGGGYNEQFF
DNA: TGCAGTGCCCGAGCGGGAGGTGGTTACAATGAGCAGTTCTTC

V: TRBV29-1
D: .
size: many
J: TRBJ2-2
CDR3: CSVPGGGRNTGELFF
DNA: TGCAGCGTCCCTGGGGGGGGCCGGAACACCGGGGAGCTGTTTTTT

V: TRBV4-1
D: .
size: .
J: TRBJ2-1
CDR3: CASSLTVLGAAHF
DNA: TGCGCCAGCAGCCTTACTGTATTGGGGGCTGCCCACTTC

V: TRBV19
D: TRBD1
size: few
J: TRBJ1-2
CDR3: CASLRQGGGYTF
DNA: TGTGCCAGTCTCAGACAGGGAGGAGGCTACACCTTC

V: TRBV5-1
D: .
size: few
J: TRBJ2-7
CDR3: CASRGWNEQYF
DNA: TGCGCCAGCAGGGGGTGGAACGAGCAGTACTTC

V: TRBV9
D: TRBD2
size: many
J: TRBJ2-3
CDR3: CASSVGLAGVRGDTQYF
DNA: TGTGCCAGCAGCGTTGGGTTAGCGGGAGTCAGGGGAGATACGCAGTATTTT

V: TRBV20-1
D: .
size: few
J: TRBJ2-1
CDR3: CSATRPSYYNEQFF
DNA: TGCAGTGCCACGCGACCATCTTACTACAATGAGCAGTTCTTC

V: TRBV20-1
D: TRBD2
size: few
J: TRBJ2-3
CDR3: CSARKRESGTDTQYF
DNA: TGCAGTGCACGGAAGCGGGAGAGCGGCACAGATACGCAGTATTTT

V: TRBV18
D: TRBD2
size: few
J: TRBJ2-7
CDR3: CASSPPVLAGVYEQYF
DNA: TGTGCCAGCTCACCACCGGTCCTAGCGGGAGTCTACGAGCAGTACTTC

V: TRBV12-3/TRBV12-4
D: .
size: .
J: TRBJ2-3
CDR3: CASSFGLRADTQYF
DNA: TGTGCCAGCAGTTTTGGTTTGAGAGCAGATACGCAGTATTTT

V: TRBV7-2
D: .
size: .
J: TRBJ2-6
CDR3: CASSRFSGANVLTF
DNA: TGTGCCAGCAGCCGTTTCTCTGGGGCCAACGTCCTGACTTTC

V: TRBV4-1
D: TRBD1
size: .
J: TRBJ2-7
CDR3: CASSQPGQGRNYEQYF
DNA: TGCGCCAGCAGCCAGCCTGGACAGGGTAGAAACTACGAGCAGTACTTC

V: TRBV5-1
D: .
size: many
J: TRBJ2-7
CDR3: CASSPEYRGYEQYF
DNA: TGCGCCAGCAGCCCGGAGTACAGAGGCTACGAGCAGTACTTC

V: TRBV7-9
D: TRBD2
size: .
J: TRBJ2-1
CDR3: CASSPPGLAGEEQFF
DNA: TGTGCCAGCAGCCCTCCGGGACTAGCGGGAGAGGAGCAGTTCTTC

V: TRBV20-1
D: .
size: few
J: TRBJ1-4
CDR3: CSARDSVKGGREKLFF
DNA: TGCAGTGCTAGAGATTCGGTTAAGGGGGGGAGGGAAAAACTGTTTTTT

V: TRBV7-9
D: .
size: many
J: TRBJ2-3
CDR3: CASSLTRAGTDTQYF
DNA: TGTGCCTCCAGCTTAACTAGGGCCGGCACAGATACGCAGTATTTT

V: TRBV15
D: .
size: few
J: TRBJ2-3
CDR3: CATARAGEDNTDTQYF
DNA: TGTGCCACCGCTAGGGCAGGGGAAGATAACACAGATACGCAGTATTTT